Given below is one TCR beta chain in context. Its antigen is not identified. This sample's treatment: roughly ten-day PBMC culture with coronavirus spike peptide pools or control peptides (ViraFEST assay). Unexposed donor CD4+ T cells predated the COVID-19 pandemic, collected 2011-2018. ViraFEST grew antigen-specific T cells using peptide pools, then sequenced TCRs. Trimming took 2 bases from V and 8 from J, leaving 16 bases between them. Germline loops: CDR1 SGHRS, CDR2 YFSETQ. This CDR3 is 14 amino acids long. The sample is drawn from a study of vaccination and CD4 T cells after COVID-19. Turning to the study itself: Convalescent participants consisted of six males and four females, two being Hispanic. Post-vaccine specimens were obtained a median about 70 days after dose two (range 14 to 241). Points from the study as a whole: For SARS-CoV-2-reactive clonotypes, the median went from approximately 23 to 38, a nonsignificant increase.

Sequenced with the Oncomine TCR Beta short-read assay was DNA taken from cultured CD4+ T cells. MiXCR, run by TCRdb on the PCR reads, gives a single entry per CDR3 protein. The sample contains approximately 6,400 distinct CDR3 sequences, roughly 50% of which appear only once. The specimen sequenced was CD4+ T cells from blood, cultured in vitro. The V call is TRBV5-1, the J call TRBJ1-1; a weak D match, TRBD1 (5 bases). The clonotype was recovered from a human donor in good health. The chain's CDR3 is CASSLGEDTREAFF. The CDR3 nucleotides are TGCGCCAGCAGCTTAGGAGAGGACACCCGGGAAGCTTTCTTT. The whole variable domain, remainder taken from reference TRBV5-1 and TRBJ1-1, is KAGVTQTPRYLIKTRGQQVTLSCSPISGHRSVSWYQQTPGQGLQFLFEYFSETQRNKGNFPGRFSGRQFSNSRSEMNVSTLELGDSALYLCASSLGEDTREAFFGQGTRLTVV.